This T cell receptor (beta chain) was identified in a study of cytomegalovirus exposure and HLA in healthy donors. Study in general: Out of about 190 million T cells, an earlier analysis found about 120 million unique TCR beta sequences in total. Whole-study findings and limits: Accurate prediction of most subjects' HLA-A and HLA-B alleles from TCR beta sequences was reported. The productive fraction for most TCR beta V segments was about 90% or about 30% in an earlier analysis.

With respect to this clone: The antigen is unknown.

The CDR3 spans 14 residues. Germline CDR1 is SNHLY and CDR2 is FYNNEI. Trimming shortened V by 8 bases and J by 8 bases, and 21 bases separated the two germline ends. The PCR employed 60 Vbeta primers together with 13 Jbeta primers. TCRdb keeps only in-frame clones here, not all; method: immunoSEQ multiplex PCR. This sample has about 160,000 clones, with 60% to 85% found just once. The sample consisted of PBMCs. This chain joins TRBV2 and TRBJ1-1; possibly TRBD1 for D (6 bases). The sequence was obtained from a woman between 45 and 60 years old in good health and CMV-seropositive. CDR3 sequence (DNA): TGTGCCAGCCCCAGAGCGAGGGACACGAGAGAAGCTTTCTTT. This sequence encodes CASPRARDTREAFF.